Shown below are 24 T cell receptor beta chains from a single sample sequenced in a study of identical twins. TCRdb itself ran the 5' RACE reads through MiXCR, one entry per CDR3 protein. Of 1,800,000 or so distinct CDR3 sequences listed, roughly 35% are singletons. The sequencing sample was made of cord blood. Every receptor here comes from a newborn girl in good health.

This CDR3 reads CSVRQSPNEKLFF. DNA for the CDR3: TGCAGCGTTAGACAGTCACCCAACGAAAAACTGTTTTTT. The J gene is TRBJ1-4, the V gene TRBV29-1; D is perhaps TRBD1 (5 bases). Trimming pared 5 bases from V and 8 bases from J, leaving 15 bases between. Germline CDR1 and CDR2: SQVTM and ANQGSEA. The CDR3 runs 13 residues.

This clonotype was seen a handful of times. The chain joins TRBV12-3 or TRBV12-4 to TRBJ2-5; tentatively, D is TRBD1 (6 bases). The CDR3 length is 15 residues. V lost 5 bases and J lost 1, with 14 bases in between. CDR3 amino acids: CASSVGQTLQETQYF. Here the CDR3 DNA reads TGTGCCAGCAGTGTAGGACAGACGCTCCAAGAGACCCAGTACTTC.

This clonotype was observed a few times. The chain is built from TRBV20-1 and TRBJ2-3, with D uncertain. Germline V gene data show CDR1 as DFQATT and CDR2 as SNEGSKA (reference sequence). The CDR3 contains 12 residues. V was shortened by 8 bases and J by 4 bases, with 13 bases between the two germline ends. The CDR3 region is CSFTLGSDTQYF. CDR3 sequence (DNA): TGCAGTTTCACTCTAGGGTCAGATACGCAGTATTTT.

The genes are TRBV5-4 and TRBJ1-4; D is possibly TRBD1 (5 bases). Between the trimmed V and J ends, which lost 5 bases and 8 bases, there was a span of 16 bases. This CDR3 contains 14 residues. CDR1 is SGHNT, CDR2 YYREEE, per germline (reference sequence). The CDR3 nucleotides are TGTGCCAGCAGTCTGGACTTGGAGGGGGAAAAACTGTTTTTT. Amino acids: CASSLDLEGEKLFF.

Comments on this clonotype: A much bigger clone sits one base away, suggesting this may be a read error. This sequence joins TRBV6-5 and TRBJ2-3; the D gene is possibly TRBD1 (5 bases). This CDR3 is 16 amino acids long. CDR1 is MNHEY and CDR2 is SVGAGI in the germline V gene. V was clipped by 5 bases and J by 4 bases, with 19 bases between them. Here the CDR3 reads CASSMYPPDSADTQYF. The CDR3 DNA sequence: TGTGCCAGCAGTATGTACCCTCCAGACAGCGCAGATACGCAGTATTTT.

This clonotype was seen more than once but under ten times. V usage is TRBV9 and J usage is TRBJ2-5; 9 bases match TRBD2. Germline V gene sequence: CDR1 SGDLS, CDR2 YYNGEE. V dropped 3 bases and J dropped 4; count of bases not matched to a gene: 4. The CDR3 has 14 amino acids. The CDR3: CASSDPSGVETQYF. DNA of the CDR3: TGTGCCAGCAGCGACCCTAGCGGGGTAGAGACCCAGTACTTC. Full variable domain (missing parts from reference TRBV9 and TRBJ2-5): DSGVTQTPKHLITATGQRVTLRCSPRSGDLSVYWYQQSLDQGLQFLIQYYNGEERAKGNILERFSAQQFPDLHSELNLSSLELGDSALYFCASSDPSGVETQYFGPGTRLLVL.

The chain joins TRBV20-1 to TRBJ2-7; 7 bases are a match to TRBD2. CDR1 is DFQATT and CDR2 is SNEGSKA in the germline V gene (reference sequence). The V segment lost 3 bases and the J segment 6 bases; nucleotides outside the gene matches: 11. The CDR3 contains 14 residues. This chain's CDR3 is CSARYTGLPSEQYF. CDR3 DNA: TGCAGTGCTAGGTATACGGGACTACCAAGCGAGCAGTACTTC.

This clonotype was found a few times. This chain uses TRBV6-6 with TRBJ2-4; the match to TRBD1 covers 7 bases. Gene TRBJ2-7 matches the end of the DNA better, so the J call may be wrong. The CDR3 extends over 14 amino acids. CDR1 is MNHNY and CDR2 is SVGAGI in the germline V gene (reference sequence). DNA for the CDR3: TGTGCCAGCAGCCAGCCGGGACAGAGCCACGAGCAGTACTTC. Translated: CASSQPGQSHEQYF.

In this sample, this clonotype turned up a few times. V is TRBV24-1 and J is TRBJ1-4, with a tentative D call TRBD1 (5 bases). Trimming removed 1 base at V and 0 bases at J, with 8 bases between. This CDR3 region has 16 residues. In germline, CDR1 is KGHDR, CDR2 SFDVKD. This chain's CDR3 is CATSDLEGPTNEKLFF. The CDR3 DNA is TGTGCCACCAGTGATTTAGAGGGGCCAACTAATGAAAAACTGTTTTTT.

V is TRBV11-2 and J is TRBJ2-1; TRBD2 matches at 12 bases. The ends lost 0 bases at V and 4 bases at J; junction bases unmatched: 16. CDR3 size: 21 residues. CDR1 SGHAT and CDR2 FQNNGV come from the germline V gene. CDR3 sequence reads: CASSLESVGLAGRWGYNEQFF. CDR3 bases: TGTGCCAGCAGCTTAGAGTCCGTCGGACTAGCGGGACGATGGGGATACAATGAGCAGTTCTTC.

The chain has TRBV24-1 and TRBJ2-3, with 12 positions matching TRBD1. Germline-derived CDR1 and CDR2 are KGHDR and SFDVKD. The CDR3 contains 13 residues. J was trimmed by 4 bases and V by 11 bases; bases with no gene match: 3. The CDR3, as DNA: TGTGCCATCGGGACAGGGGGCGCAGATACGCAGTATTTT. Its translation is CAIGTGGADTQYF.

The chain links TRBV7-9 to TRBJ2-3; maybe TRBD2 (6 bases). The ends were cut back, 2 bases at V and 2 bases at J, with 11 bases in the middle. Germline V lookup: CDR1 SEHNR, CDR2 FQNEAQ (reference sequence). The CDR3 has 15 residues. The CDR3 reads CASSLTGVVTDTQYF. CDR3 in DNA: TGTGCCAGCAGCTTAACGGGAGTGGTCACAGATACGCAGTATTTT. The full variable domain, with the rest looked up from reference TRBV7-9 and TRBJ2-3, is DTGVSQNPRHKITKRGQNVTFRCDPISEHNRLYWYRQTLGQGPEFLTYFQNEAQLEKSRLLSDRFSAERPKGSFSTLEIQRTEQGDSAMYLCASSLTGVVTDTQYFGPGTRLTVL.

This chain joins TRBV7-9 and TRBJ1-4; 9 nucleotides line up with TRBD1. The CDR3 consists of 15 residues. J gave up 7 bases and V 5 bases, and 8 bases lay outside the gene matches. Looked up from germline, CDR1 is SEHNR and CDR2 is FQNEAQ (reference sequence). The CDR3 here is CASSAGTGRGEKLFF. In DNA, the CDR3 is TGTGCCAGCAGCGCCGGGACAGGGAGGGGTGAAAAACTGTTTTTT.

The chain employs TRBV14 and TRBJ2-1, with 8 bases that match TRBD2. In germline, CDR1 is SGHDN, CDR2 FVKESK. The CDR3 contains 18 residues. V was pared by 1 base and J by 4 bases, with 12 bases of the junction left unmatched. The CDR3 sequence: CASSQVQDKRGPYNEQFF. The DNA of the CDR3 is TGTGCCAGCAGCCAAGTCCAAGATAAGCGGGGGCCTTACAATGAGCAGTTCTTC.

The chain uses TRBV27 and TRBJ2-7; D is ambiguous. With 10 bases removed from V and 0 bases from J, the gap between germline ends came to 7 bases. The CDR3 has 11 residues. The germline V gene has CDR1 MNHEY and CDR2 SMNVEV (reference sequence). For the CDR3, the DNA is TGTGCCACTCGCCTCTCCTACGAGCAGTACTTC. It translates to CATRLSYEQYF.

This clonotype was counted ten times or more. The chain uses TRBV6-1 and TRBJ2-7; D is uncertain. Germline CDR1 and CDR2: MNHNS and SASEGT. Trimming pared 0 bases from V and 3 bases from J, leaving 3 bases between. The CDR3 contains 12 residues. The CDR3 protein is CASSEADYEQYF. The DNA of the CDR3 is TGTGCCAGCAGTGAAGCTGACTACGAGCAGTACTTC.

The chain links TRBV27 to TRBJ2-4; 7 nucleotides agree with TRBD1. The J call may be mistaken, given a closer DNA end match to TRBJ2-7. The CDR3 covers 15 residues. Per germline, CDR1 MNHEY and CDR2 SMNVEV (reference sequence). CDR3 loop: CASSFSGTAPYEQYF. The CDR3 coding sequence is TGTGCCAGCAGTTTTTCCGGGACAGCCCCCTACGAGCAGTACTTC.

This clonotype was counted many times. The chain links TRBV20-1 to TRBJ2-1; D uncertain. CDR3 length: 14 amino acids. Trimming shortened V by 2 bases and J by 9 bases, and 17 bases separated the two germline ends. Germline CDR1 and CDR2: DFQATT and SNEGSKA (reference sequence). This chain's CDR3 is CSARPYLVIGEQFF. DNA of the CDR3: TGCAGTGCTAGACCCTACCTAGTTATTGGTGAGCAGTTCTTC.

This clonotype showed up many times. CDR3 protein: CSAALAGGYWNTDTQYF. CDR3 bases: TGCAGTGCTGCTCTAGCGGGGGGGTATTGGAACACAGATACGCAGTATTTT. The chain recombines TRBV20-1 with TRBJ2-3, with 12 bases aligning to TRBD2. Per the germline V gene, CDR1 is DFQATT and CDR2 is SNEGSKA (reference sequence). Unmatched junction bases numbered 11, after V lost 5 bases and J lost 2 bases. The CDR3 covers 17 residues.

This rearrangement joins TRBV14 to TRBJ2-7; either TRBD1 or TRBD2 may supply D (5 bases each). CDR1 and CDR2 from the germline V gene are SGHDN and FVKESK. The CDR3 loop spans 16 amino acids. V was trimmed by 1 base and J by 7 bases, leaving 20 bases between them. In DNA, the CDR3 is TGTGCCAGCAGCCAAGGACACGGGACCGCCTACAATGAGCAGTACTTC. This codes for CASSQGHGTAYNEQYF.

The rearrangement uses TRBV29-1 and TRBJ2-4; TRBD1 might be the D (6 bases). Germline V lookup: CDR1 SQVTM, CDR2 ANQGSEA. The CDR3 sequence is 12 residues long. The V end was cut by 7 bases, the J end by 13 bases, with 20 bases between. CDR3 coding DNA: TGCAGCGGGCAAGCAGGGGTCAATGAGCAGTACTTC. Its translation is CSGQAGVNEQYF.

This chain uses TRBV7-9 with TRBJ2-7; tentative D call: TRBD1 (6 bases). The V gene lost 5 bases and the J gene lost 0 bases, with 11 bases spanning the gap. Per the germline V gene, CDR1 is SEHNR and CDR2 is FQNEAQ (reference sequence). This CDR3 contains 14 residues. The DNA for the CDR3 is TGTGCCAGCAGCGGGGCACAGGGCTCCTACGAGCAGTACTTC. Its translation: CASSGAQGSYEQYF.

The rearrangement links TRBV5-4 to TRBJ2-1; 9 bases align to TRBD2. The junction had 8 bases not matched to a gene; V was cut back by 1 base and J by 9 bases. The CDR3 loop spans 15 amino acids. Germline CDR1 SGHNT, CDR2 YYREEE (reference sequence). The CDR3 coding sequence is TGTGCCAGCAGCTTGTCTGCGGGGGGGCGTGGTGAGCAGTTCTTC. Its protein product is CASSLSAGGRGEQFF.

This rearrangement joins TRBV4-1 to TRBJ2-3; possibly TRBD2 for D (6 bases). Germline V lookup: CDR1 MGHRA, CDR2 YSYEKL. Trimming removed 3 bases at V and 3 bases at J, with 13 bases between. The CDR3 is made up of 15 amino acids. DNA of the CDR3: TGCGCCAGCAGCCAGAAGGGACTTACAACAGATACGCAGTATTTT. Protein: CASSQKGLTTDTQYF.